These T cell receptor beta chains were read from a single sample in a study of blood T cell repertoires in COVID-19. Method: immunoSEQ multiplex PCR; TCRdb's copy keeps in-frame clones and lacks some. The sample has a few hundred thousand clones, about 82% seen once. The material sequenced was peripheral blood. These receptors came from a woman in her fifties or sixties with acute or convalescent COVID-19. CDR3s include the opening cysteine and the closing phenylalanine or tryptophan. Each record gives: D gene, clone size, V gene, J gene, CDR3 protein, CDR3 DNA. D genes are given only for firm matches. Clone size appears in some rows only: once, few, many, or a class for an expanded clone.

TRBD2	.	TRBV5-1	TRBJ2-1	CASSLDLAGGDSEQFF	TGCGCCAGCAGCTTGGACCTAGCGGGAGGGGACAGTGAGCAGTTCTTC
TRBD1	.	TRBV19	TRBJ2-2	CATAFRDRGQLAGRTGELFF	TGTGCCACCGCCTTTAGGGACAGGGGGCAACTAGCGGGACGAACCGGGGAGCTGTTTTTT
TRBD2	few	TRBV6-6	TRBJ2-1	CASSKTSGVENEQFF	TGTGCCAGCAGCAAGACTAGCGGGGTTGAGAATGAGCAGTTCTTC
TRBD2	.	TRBV3-1/TRBV3-2	TRBJ2-1	CASSIHAGLAGGYDNEQFF	TGTGCCAGCAGCATCCACGCCGGACTAGCGGGAGGCTACGACAATGAGCAGTTCTTC
.	.	TRBV21-1	TRBJ1-1	CATLGQGEAFF	TGTGCCACCCTGGGGCAAGGTGAAGCTTTCTTT
TRBD1	.	TRBV11-2	TRBJ1-6	CASSLVRGDSPLHF	TGTGCCAGCAGCTTAGTCAGGGGGGATTCACCCCTCCACTTT
.	few	TRBV24-1	TRBJ2-2	CATGGIYVDTGELFF	TGTGCCACCGGGGGGATTTACGTGGACACCGGGGAGCTGTTTTTT
.	.	TRBV6-5	TRBJ2-1	CASSYSRGNNEQFF	TGTGCCAGCAGTTACTCGAGAGGGAACAATGAGCAGTTCTTC
TRBD2	.	TRBV7-3	TRBJ2-7	CASSPRASGRYEQYF	TGTGCCAGCAGCCCAAGGGCTAGCGGGAGATACGAGCAGTACTTC
TRBD1	.	TRBV15	TRBJ1-5	CATSIPPQGSYNQPQHF	TGTGCCACCAGCATACCTCCACAGGGGAGTTACAATCAGCCCCAGCATTTT
.	.	TRBV6-4	TRBJ2-1	CASSELSVPSYNEQFF	TGTGCCAGCAGTGAGTTGAGCGTCCCCTCCTACAATGAGCAGTTCTTC
TRBD1	.	TRBV28	TRBJ1-3	CASSFSDRELGTIYF	TGTGCCAGCAGTTTCTCCGACAGGGAGTTGGGCACCATATATTTT
.	.	TRBV20-1	TRBJ2-7	CSARDSYEQYF	TGCAGTGCTAGAGATAGCTACGAGCAGTACTTC
.	.	TRBV24-1	TRBJ1-1	CATKGVLNTEAFF	TGTGCCACTAAGGGGGTACTGAACACTGAAGCTTTCTTT
TRBD1	.	TRBV24-1	TRBJ1-4	CATSRTGEKLFF	TGTGCCACCAGTCGGACAGGCGAAAAACTGTTTTTT